One sample yielded the 29 T cell receptor beta chains listed below, sequenced in a study of identical twins. TCRdb re-called the 5' RACE reads with MiXCR, one entry per CDR3 protein. The sample lists hundreds of thousands of distinct CDR3 sequences, nearly 9.5% seen once, with approximately 6.5% in the top ten. These sequences were also reported in another study, on yellow fever vaccine responses in identical twins.

The sample taken for sequencing was CD8+ T cells sorted from blood. Every receptor here comes from a woman aged 18-29 years in good health.

At least ten counts were recorded for this clonotype. The chain has TRBV4-3 and TRBJ2-3, with D maybe TRBD1 (7 bases). V was clipped by 4 bases and J by 4 bases, with 18 bases between them. Per the germline V gene, CDR1 is LGHNA and CDR2 is YSLEER. This CDR3 has 16 residues. The DNA for the CDR3 is TGCGCCAGCAGCCCCAGGAGGGGGCGGCTGGCAGATACGCAGTATTTT. It translates to CASSPRRGRLADTQYF.

This clonotype was counted many times. The V and J genes are TRBV7-3 and TRBJ2-5; D ambiguous. Looked up from germline, CDR1 is SGHTA and CDR2 is FQGTGA. V was shortened by 4 bases and J by 0 bases, with 6 bases between the two germline ends. The CDR3 is 13 amino acids. CDR3 bases: TGTGCCAGCAGCTCTTTCTACCAAGAGACCCAGTACTTC. Amino acid sequence: CASSSFYQETQYF. Complete variable domain (other parts from reference TRBV7-3 and TRBJ2-5): GAGVSQTPSNKVTEKGKYVELRCDPISGHTALYWYRQSLGQGPEFLIYFQGTGAADDSGLPNDRFFAVRPEGSVSTLKIQRTERGDSAVYLCASSSFYQETQYFGPGTRLLVL.

This clonotype came up many times. V usage is TRBV10-3 and J usage is TRBJ2-3; D is unclear. Germline-derived CDR1 and CDR2 are ENHRY and SYGVKD. Trimming removed 0 bases at V and 2 bases at J, with 18 bases between. The CDR3 runs to 18 residues. CDR3 DNA sequence: TGTGCCATCAGTGAGTCGAGGCGATTGGCAGAGTTCACAGATACGCAGTATTTT. Protein: CAISESRRLAEFTDTQYF.

This clonotype was seen a handful of times. The chain carries TRBV24-1 and TRBJ2-5, with 9 nucleotides matching TRBD1. Germline assignment: CDR1 KGHDR and CDR2 SFDVKD. The CDR3 contains 18 residues. The V segment lost 3 bases and the J segment 0 bases; nucleotides outside the gene matches: 10. The CDR3, as DNA: TGTGCCACCAGTGATATCTCCTCCGGGACAGGGTACCAAGAGACCCAGTACTTC. This sequence encodes CATSDISSGTGYQETQYF.

This clonotype was seen ten or more times. The chain employs TRBV20-1 and TRBJ2-7, with D perhaps TRBD1 (5 bases). Looked up from germline, CDR1 is DFQATT and CDR2 is SNEGSKA (reference sequence). The CDR3 runs 14 residues. The V end was cut by 6 bases, the J end by 3 bases, with 18 bases between. The CDR3 here is CSAPQGMGIYEQYF. CDR3 sequence (DNA): TGCAGTGCCCCCCAGGGTATGGGGATCTACGAGCAGTACTTC.

This clonotype has at least ten counts. The rearrangement joins TRBV12-3 or TRBV12-4 to TRBJ1-1; D ambiguous. The CDR3 spans 15 residues. V dropped 5 bases and J dropped 0 bases, with 13 bases sitting between them. CDR3 sequence: CASSEMTGMNTEAFF. Here the CDR3 DNA reads TGTGCCAGCAGTGAAATGACCGGTATGAACACTGAAGCTTTCTTT.

This clonotype was seen ten or more times. The V and J genes are TRBV20-1 and TRBJ1-6, with D uncertain. The CDR3 loop spans 12 amino acids. Germline V gene lookup returns CDR1 DFQATT and CDR2 SNEGSKA (reference sequence). The CDR3: CSAPNYNSPLHF. CDR3 nucleotide sequence: TGCAGCGCCCCGAACTATAATTCACCCCTCCACTTT.

This chain links TRBV7-9 with TRBJ2-1, with a tentative D call TRBD1 (5 bases). Germline V gives CDR1 SEHNR, CDR2 FQNEAQ (reference sequence). Trimming shortened V by 1 base and J by 0 bases, and 10 bases separated the two germline ends. The CDR3 contains 16 residues. CDR3 sequence (DNA): TGTGCCAGCAGCTTAGTAAGGGGCAGCTCCTACAATGAGCAGTTCTTC. Encoded protein: CASSLVRGSSYNEQFF.

The rearrangement joins TRBV7-2 to TRBJ2-2; 7 bases map to TRBD2. The CDR3 covers 15 residues. With V trimmed by 1 base and J by 3 bases, 2 bases remained unmatched. CDR1 is SGHTA and CDR2 is FQGNSA in the germline V gene. This CDR3 is CASSLVTSDTGELFF. The CDR3 region has the DNA TGTGCCAGCAGCTTAGTCACTAGCGACACCGGGGAGCTGTTTTTT.

J is TRBJ1-4 and V is TRBV5-6; TRBD1 agrees at 8 bases. Germline values: CDR1 SGHDT, CDR2 YYEEEE. The CDR3 is 13 amino acids. V dropped 4 bases and J dropped 8; count of bases not matched to a gene: 4. The CDR3 nucleotides read TGTGCCAGCAGCCCAGGGGGCCAGGAAAAACTGTTTTTT. Residues: CASSPGGQEKLFF.

The genes are TRBV19 and TRBJ1-5; D ambiguous. Germline CDR1 LNHDA, CDR2 SQIVND (reference sequence). Trimming took 7 bases from V and 1 from J, leaving 17 bases between them. This CDR3 has 16 amino acids. The CDR3 here is CASTSTEGQSNQPQHF. In nucleotides, the CDR3 is TGTGCCAGTACTAGTACTGAAGGGCAGAGCAATCAGCCCCAGCATTTT.

The rearrangement uses TRBV5-1 and TRBJ1-1; tentatively, D is TRBD1 (5 bases). The CDR3 consists of 14 residues. Trimming shortened V by 2 bases and J by 3 bases, and 11 bases separated the two germline ends. Germline V lookup: CDR1 SGHRS, CDR2 YFSETQ. The CDR3 DNA follows: TGCGCCAGCAGCTTAAGCACAGGCCACACTGAAGCTTTCTTT. Amino acid sequence: CASSLSTGHTEAFF.

This clonotype was observed a few times. This chain uses TRBV6-4 with TRBJ2-1; no definite D call. Germline V gives CDR1 MRHNA, CDR2 SNTAGT. The V end lost 0 bases, the J end lost 0 bases, and 9 bases lay between the germline ends. The length of the CDR3 is 16 residues. The CDR3 DNA reads TGTGCCAGCAGTGACTCGCAGGTGAGCTCCTACAATGAGCAGTTCTTC. Residues: CASSDSQVSSYNEQFF.

Many counts were recorded for this clonotype. V and J are TRBV4-1 and TRBJ2-1; D might be TRBD2 (7 bases). The CDR3 consists of 16 residues. CDR1 is MGHRA and CDR2 is YSYEKL in the germline V gene. Trimming removed 7 bases at V and 0 bases at J, with 16 bases between. CDR3 protein: CASTQRGGGSYNEQFF. The DNA of the CDR3 is TGCGCCAGCACTCAGAGGGGGGGAGGCTCCTACAATGAGCAGTTCTTC.

This clonotype occurred a few times. The chain employs TRBV19 and TRBJ2-7; D gene uncertain. Trimming cost V 7 bases and J 1 base, with 8 bases left between them. Germline V gene sequence: CDR1 LNHDA, CDR2 SQIVND (reference sequence). The CDR3 length is 12 residues. CDR3 region: CASTSHSYEQYF. The CDR3 DNA sequence: TGTGCCAGTACCTCACATTCCTACGAGCAGTACTTC.

This clonotype came up a few times. V gene TRBV6-1 combines with J gene TRBJ2-3; 8 bases are a match to TRBD2. Germline lookup yields CDR1 MNHNS and CDR2 SASEGT. With 7 bases clipped from V and 8 bases from J, the junction kept 11 bases outside the gene matches. CDR3 length equals 14 residues. CDR3 sequence: CASNNKRGWGTQYF. The CDR3 DNA follows: TGTGCCAGCAACAATAAGCGGGGGTGGGGTACGCAGTATTTT.

Only a few counts were recorded for this clonotype. This rearrangement joins TRBV30 to TRBJ2-5; unclear D gene. V gave up 4 bases and J gave up 5 bases, with 14 bases separating them. CDR3 length equals 13 residues. Germline CDR1 GTSNPN, CDR2 SVGIG (reference sequence). The DNA of the CDR3 is TGTGCCTGGAAGAATGCTAATCGGGAGACCCAGTACTTC. Translating gives CAWKNANRETQYF.

This clonotype was counted at least ten times. This chain uses TRBV5-1 with TRBJ2-7; 10 bases match TRBD1. The CDR3 consists of 15 residues. After removal of 4 bases from V and 2 bases from J, the junction contained 6 bases not matched to a gene. The germline V gene has CDR1 SGHRS and CDR2 YFSETQ. CDR3 protein: CASSTGTGDPYEQYF. CDR3 sequence (DNA): TGCGCCAGCAGCACCGGGACAGGGGACCCCTACGAGCAGTACTTC.

This clonotype was seen more than once but under ten times. The V gene is TRBV25-1, the J gene TRBJ2-1; possibly TRBD2 for D (5 bases). Germline V lookup: CDR1 MGHDK, CDR2 SYGVNS. CDR3 length: 17 residues. V shed 4 bases and J shed 0 bases, with 16 bases lying between them. The CDR3 DNA follows: TGTGCCAGCAGTGGCCCCGGGGTCGGGATCTCCTACAATGAGCAGTTCTTC. Translating gives CASSGPGVGISYNEQFF.

This clonotype was counted many times. CDR3 sequence (DNA): TGTGCCAGCAGCTTAGGTGGCGGTACTACCTACGAGCAGTACTTC. Translation: CASSLGGGTTYEQYF. The V gene is TRBV7-9, the J gene TRBJ2-7; D not resolved. Germline-derived CDR1 and CDR2 are SEHNR and FQNEAQ (reference sequence). The CDR3 consists of 15 residues. Trimming removed 1 base at V and 2 bases at J, with 12 bases between.

J is TRBJ1-5 and V is TRBV7-9; D remains ambiguous. There are 15 residues in the CDR3. Germline assignment: CDR1 SEHNR and CDR2 FQNEAQ (reference sequence). V was cut by 5 bases and J by 7 bases, with 18 bases left in between. The CDR3 coding sequence is TGTGCCAGCAGCCCCCCGGGGTCCGTCAACCAGCCCCAGCATTTT. This translates into CASSPPGSVNQPQHF.

The rearrangement uses TRBV20-1 and TRBJ2-7; unclear D gene. The CDR3 is 14 amino acids. V was trimmed by 0 bases and J by 5 bases, leaving 14 bases between them. CDR1 is DFQATT, CDR2 SNEGSKA, per germline (reference sequence). CDR3 residues: CSARDFLGIDEQYF. DNA for the CDR3: TGCAGTGCTAGAGATTTCCTAGGAATTGACGAGCAGTACTTC.

Many counts were recorded for this clonotype. CDR3 sequence: CAISEDTDTQYF. CDR3 coding DNA: TGTGCCATCAGTGAGGACACCGATACGCAGTATTTT. This chain uses TRBV10-3 with TRBJ2-3, with D unresolved. CDR1 is ENHRY, CDR2 SYGVKD, per germline. The CDR3 is 12 residues long. Deletions cut 2 bases from V and 6 bases from J, with 6 bases between.

At least ten counts were recorded for this clonotype. The chain links TRBV20-1 to TRBJ2-7, with 7 bases aligning to TRBD1. V shed 0 bases and J 0 bases; nucleotides not matched to a gene: 5. Germline CDR1 reads DFQATT; CDR2 reads SNEGSKA (reference sequence). This CDR3 spans 15 amino acids. Written as DNA, the CDR3 is TGCAGTGCTAGAGATGGACAGGCAAGCTCCTACGAGCAGTACTTC. It specifies CSARDGQASSYEQYF.

Comments on this clonotype: An end of the junction does not agree with germline; a read error may underlie this. The rearrangement joins TRBV7-9 to TRBJ2-7; 7 nucleotides line up with TRBD1. Germline V CDR1 and CDR2: SEHNR, FQNEAQ (reference sequence). The length of the CDR3 is 13 residues. CDR3 in DNA: TGTGCCGGCAGCGGACAGGAGTCCTACGAGCAGTACTTC. It yields the protein CAGSGQESYEQYF.

This clonotype has ten or more counts. The chain couples TRBV4-2 to TRBJ2-7; 7 nucleotides match TRBD1. CDR1 LGHNA and CDR2 YNFKEQ come from the germline V gene. Trimming removed 0 bases from V and 2 bases from J; junction bases left unmatched: 4. There are 15 residues in the CDR3. The CDR3 loop is CASSQERTGTYEQYF. DNA of the CDR3: TGTGCCAGCAGCCAAGAAAGGACAGGAACCTACGAGCAGTACTTC.

This clonotype was recorded many times. The chain combines TRBV30 with TRBJ2-1; D call uncertain. Trimming stripped 1 base from V and 5 bases from J, with 6 bases between. Germline CDR1 and CDR2: GTSNPN and SVGIG (reference sequence). The CDR3 covers 12 residues. As DNA, the CDR3 is TGTGCCTGGAGTGCACTAAACAATGAGCAGTTCTTC. Protein product: CAWSALNNEQFF.

This clonotype was recorded a few times. The V and J genes are TRBV12-3 or TRBV12-4 and TRBJ2-5, with 16 bases matching TRBD2. V was clipped by 5 bases and J by 2 bases; unmatched bases: 8. This CDR3 comprises 18 residues. The CDR3 loop is CASSPGTSGRVLQETQYF. CDR3 bases: TGTGCCAGCAGTCCAGGGACTAGCGGGAGGGTCCTACAAGAGACCCAGTACTTC.

This clonotype was detected a few times. The DNA for the CDR3 is TGCGCCAGCAGCTGGGGGACAGGGGACGAGCAGTACTTC. It encodes CASSWGTGDEQYF. The chain links TRBV5-1 to TRBJ2-7, with 10 bases fitting TRBD1. Germline-derived CDR1 and CDR2 are SGHRS and YFSETQ. The J segment lost 5 bases and the V segment lost 3 bases, leaving 2 bases of the junction unmatched. The CDR3 runs 13 residues.